Listed below are T cell receptor beta chains from one sample, sequenced in a study of CD8+CD57+ T cells in acquired aplastic anemia. MiXCR, applied by TCRdb to the reads, yields one record per CDR3 protein. The data contain about 190,000 distinct CDR3 sequences, around 65% of them singletons. The sample taken for sequencing was sorted CD4+, CD8+, or CD8+CD57+ T cells (not recorded which) from PBMCs. These receptors all stem from a human donor with severe aplastic anemia or a healthy control (not recorded which). The CDR3 runs from the conserved cysteine through the conserved F or W. D genes are given only for firm matches. Only part of the rows carry a size: once, few, many, or a class if the clone is expanded.

v_gene	j_gene	abundance	d_gene	CDR3aa	CDR3nt
TRBV20-1	TRBJ2-7	-	-	CSARTSGSSYEQYF	TGCAGTGCTAGGACCTCGGGGAGCTCCTACGAGCAGTACTTC
TRBV15	TRBJ2-5	many	-	CATSRAGDGEETQYF	TGTGCCACCAGCAGAGCAGGGGATGGGGAAGAGACCCAGTACTTC
TRBV2	TRBJ1-1	-	-	CASSVGALNTEAFF	TGTGCCAGCAGTGTGGGCGCCTTGAACACTGAAGCTTTCTTT
TRBV5-1	TRBJ2-7	-	-	CASSPFDSTYEQYF	TGTGCCAGCAGCCCATTCGACAGCACCTACGAGCAGTACTTC
TRBV20-1	TRBJ2-7	-	TRBD1	CSARGQGSYEQYF	TGCAGTGCTAGGGGACAGGGGTCCTACGAGCAGTACTTC
TRBV19	TRBJ1-5	many	-	CASRDSSNQPQHF	TGTGCCAGTAGGGACAGTAGCAATCAGCCCCAGCATTTT
TRBV19	TRBJ2-1	many	-	CASSIGSGTYNEQFF	TGTGCCAGTAGTATTGGAAGCGGCACCTACAATGAGCAGTTCTTC
TRBV19	TRBJ2-3	-	TRBD2	CASSISGLEMDTQYF	TGTGCCAGTAGTATATCAGGACTAGAGATGGATACGCAGTATTTT
TRBV7-3	TRBJ2-1	-	-	CASSPQPSYNEQFF	TGTGCCAGCAGCCCCCAACCCTCCTACAATGAGCAGTTCTTC
TRBV7-2	TRBJ2-7	-	TRBD2	CASSSPAGGRYEQYF	TGTGCCAGCAGCTCACCAGCGGGGGGGCGATACGAGCAGTACTTC
TRBV20-1	TRBJ2-5	few	-	CSARDITKRQETQYF	TGCAGTGCTAGAGATATCACGAAAAGACAAGAGACCCAGTACTTC
TRBV24-1	TRBJ2-1	once	TRBD2	CATSVTSGGAFIRSEQFF	TGTGCCACCAGTGTTACTAGCGGGGGGGCATTCATACGCAGTGAGCAGTTCTTC
TRBV20-1	TRBJ2-7	few	TRBD1	CSARAGQGIVEQYF	TGCAGTGCTAGGGCGGGACAGGGGATAGTCGAGCAGTACTTC
TRBV7-9	TRBJ1-1	-	TRBD1	CVSSLIGQGDTEAFF	TGTGTCAGCAGCTTAATCGGACAGGGGGACACTGAAGCTTTCTTT
TRBV7-9	TRBJ1-1	few	-	CASSLERNTEAFF	TGTGCCAGCAGCTTAGAAAGGAACACTGAAGCTTTCTTT
TRBV7-8	TRBJ1-4	-	TRBD1	CASSGGTGLIEKLFF	TGTGCCAGCAGCGGGGGGACAGGGTTAATAGAGAAACTGTTTTTT
TRBV20-1	TRBJ2-7	-	-	CSARTLSEQYF	TGCAGTGCGAGAACCTTATCTGAGCAGTACTTC
TRBV9	TRBJ1-1	-	-	CASSRIEERTAFF	TGTGCCAGCAGCCGGATCGAAGAGCGGACGGCTTTCTTT
TRBV10-3	TRBJ1-1	-	-	CAISEDRTNTEAFF	TGTGCCATCAGTGAGGACAGGACGAACACTGAAGCTTTCTTT
TRBV7-8	TRBJ2-2	once	TRBD1	CASSPPGQMNTGELFF	TGTGCCAGCAGCCCTCCGGGACAGATGAACACCGGGGAGCTGTTTTTT
TRBV19	TRBJ2-7	-	TRBD1	CASSSGQGGYEQYF	TGTGCCAGTAGCTCGGGACAGGGAGGGTACGAGCAGTACTTC
TRBV19	TRBJ1-4	many	TRBD1	CASSMAGQTNEKLFF	TGTGCCAGTAGTATGGCGGGACAGACTAATGAAAAACTGTTTTTT